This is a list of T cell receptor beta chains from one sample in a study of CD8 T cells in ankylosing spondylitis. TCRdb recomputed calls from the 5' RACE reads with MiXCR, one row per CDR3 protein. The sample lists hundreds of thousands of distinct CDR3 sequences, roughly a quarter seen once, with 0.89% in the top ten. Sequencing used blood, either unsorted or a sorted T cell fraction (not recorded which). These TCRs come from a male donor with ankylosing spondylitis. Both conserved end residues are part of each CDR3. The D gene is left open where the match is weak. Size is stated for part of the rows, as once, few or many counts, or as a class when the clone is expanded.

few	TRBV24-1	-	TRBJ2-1	CATSDAGVDEQFF	TGTGCCACCAGTGATGCCGGGGTGGATGAGCAGTTCTTC
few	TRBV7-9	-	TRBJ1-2	CASTLGGPYGYTF	TGTGCCAGCACCCTCGGGGGTCCGTATGGCTACACCTTC
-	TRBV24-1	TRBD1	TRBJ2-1	CATQDRATYNEQFF	TGTGCCACCCAGGACAGGGCAACCTACAATGAGCAGTTCTTC
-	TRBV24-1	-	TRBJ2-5	CATSDSAGSGETQYF	TGTGCCACCAGTGATTCTGCCGGGAGTGGGGAGACCCAGTACTTC
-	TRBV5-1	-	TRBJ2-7	CASSSPEANPYEQYF	TGCGCCAGCAGCTCCCCAGAGGCAAATCCCTACGAGCAGTACTTC
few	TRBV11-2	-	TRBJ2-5	CASSLDPTPLTQYF	TGTGCCAGCAGCTTAGACCCGACTCCCCTGACCCAGTACTTC
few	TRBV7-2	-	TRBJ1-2	CASSPRDTSIYGYTF	TGTGCCAGCAGCCCACGGGACACATCCATCTATGGCTACACCTTC
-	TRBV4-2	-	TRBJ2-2	CASSQPQAGELFF	TGTGCCAGCAGCCAACCCCAGGCCGGGGAGCTGTTTTTT
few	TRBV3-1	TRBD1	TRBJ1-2	CASSPETGGWNGYTF	TGTGCCAGCAGCCCGGAGACAGGGGGCTGGAATGGCTACACCTTC
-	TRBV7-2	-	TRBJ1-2	CASSEQRTGYTF	TGTGCCAGCAGCGAACAGAGAACTGGCTACACCTTC
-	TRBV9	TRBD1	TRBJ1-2	CASSDTGGSDYGYTF	TGTGCCAGCAGCGACACAGGGGGAAGTGATTATGGCTACACCTTC
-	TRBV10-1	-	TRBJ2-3	CASGSGPTATDTQYF	TGCGCCAGTGGAAGCGGGCCAACAGCCACAGATACGCAGTATTTT
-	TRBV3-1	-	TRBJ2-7	CASSQGAGAGTYEQYF	TGTGCCAGCAGCCAAGGGGCGGGGGCCGGGACCTACGAGCAGTACTTC
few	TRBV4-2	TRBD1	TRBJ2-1	CASSVRDRGDNEQFF	TGTGCCAGCAGCGTCCGGGACAGGGGTGACAATGAGCAGTTCTTC
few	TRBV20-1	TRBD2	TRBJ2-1	CSARTPLAGGNEQFF	TGCAGTGCTAGAACCCCACTAGCGGGAGGAAATGAGCAGTTCTTC
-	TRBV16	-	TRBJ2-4	CASSLPSRTHKNIQYF	TGTGCCAGCAGCTTACCTAGCAGAACACACAAAAACATTCAGTACTTC
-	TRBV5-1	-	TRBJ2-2	CASSSARENTGELFF	TGCGCCAGCAGCTCTGCTAGGGAGAACACCGGGGAGCTGTTTTTT
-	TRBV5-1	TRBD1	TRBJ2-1	CASSLEQGFNEQFF	TGCGCCAGCAGCTTGGAACAGGGGTTCAATGAGCAGTTCTTC
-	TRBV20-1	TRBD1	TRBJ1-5	CSARLGSGQIDQPQHF	TGCAGTGCTAGATTGGGTTCGGGACAGATAGATCAGCCCCAGCATTTT
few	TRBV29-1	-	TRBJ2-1	CSVEYLQAYNEQFF	TGCAGCGTTGAATATTTGCAGGCTTACAATGAGCAGTTCTTC
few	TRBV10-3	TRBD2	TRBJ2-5	CATTPAGVEETQYF	TGTGCCACCACCCCAGCGGGAGTCGAAGAGACCCAGTACTTC
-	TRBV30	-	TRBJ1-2	CAWSRQLRYGYTF	TGTGCCTGGAGTCGACAGCTTCGCTATGGCTACACCTTC
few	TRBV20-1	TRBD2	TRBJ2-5	CSATLAGGLKTQYF	TGCAGTGCAACCCTAGCGGGAGGGTTGAAGACCCAGTACTTC